A single sample is the source of the 10 T cell receptor beta chains below, sequenced in a study of cytomegalovirus exposure and HLA in healthy donors. Some clones are missing from TCRdb's copy, which holds only in-frame ones; the method was immunoSEQ multiplex PCR. The table lists over 150,000 clones, 75% to 90% of them singletons. Material: PBMCs. These receptors all stem from a young man in good health and CMV-seropositive.

V gene TRBV7-9 combines with J gene TRBJ1-1; 8 nucleotides agree with TRBD1. Germline CDR1 and CDR2: SEHNR and FQNEAQ (reference sequence). The J segment lost 0 bases and the V segment lost 5 bases, leaving 8 bases of the junction unmatched. The CDR3 has 16 amino acids. CDR3 DNA: TGTGCCAGCAGCCCCCGGGACAGGCCTTTGAACACTGAAGCTTTCTTT. Translating gives CASSPRDRPLNTEAFF.

The chain links TRBV11-2 to TRBJ2-7, with 8 bases fitting TRBD1. Germline CDR1 SGHAT, CDR2 FQNNGV. The CDR3 covers 14 residues. V dropped 4 bases and J dropped 6; count of bases not matched to a gene: 8. The CDR3 DNA sequence: TGTGCCAGCAGCTCGACAGGGGTTGTTCGCGAGCAGTACTTC. The encoded protein is CASSSTGVVREQYF.

The gene calls are TRBV27 and TRBJ2-7, with TRBD1 matching 9 bases. This CDR3 is 15 amino acids long. Germline loops: CDR1 MNHEY, CDR2 SMNVEV (reference sequence). V lost 4 bases to trimming and J lost 2 bases; unmatched junction nucleotides: 6. The CDR3 DNA reads TGTGCCAGCAGTTCCATCACAGGGGGCCCCTACGAGCAGTACTTC. Translation gives CASSSITGGPYEQYF.

The genes are TRBV6-5 and TRBJ2-7, with unresolved D. The germline V gene encodes CDR1 MNHEY and CDR2 SVGAGI. The CDR3 sequence is 15 residues long. V shed 5 bases and J shed 2 bases, with 16 bases lying between them. The CDR3 is CASSPRALTAYEQYF. The DNA for the CDR3 is TGTGCCAGCAGTCCCAGAGCGTTGACCGCCTACGAGCAGTACTTC.

This clone has just one count. V and J are TRBV27 and TRBJ1-1; 12 nucleotides agree with TRBD1. V was clipped by 4 bases and J by 4 bases; unmatched bases: 4. Germline V gene sequence: CDR1 MNHEY, CDR2 SMNVEV (reference sequence). This CDR3 is built from 15 residues. As DNA, the CDR3 is TGTGCCAGCAGTTCAGGGACAGGGGGCTCCACTGAAGCTTTCTTT. Translated, it gives CASSSGTGGSTEAFF.

V gene TRBV30 combines with J gene TRBJ2-3; 9 bases fit TRBD2. Germline values: CDR1 GTSNPN, CDR2 SVGIG (reference sequence). The trim removed 4 bases at V and 3 bases at J, leaving 11 bases unmatched. The CDR3 loop spans 16 amino acids. CDR3 sequence reads: CAWTEHSGRGTDTQYF. CDR3 bases: TGTGCCTGGACCGAGCATAGCGGGAGAGGGACAGATACGCAGTATTTT.

The chain joins TRBV28 to TRBJ1-4, with unresolved D. Trimming took 5 bases from V and 2 from J, leaving 6 bases between them. The CDR3 contains 13 residues. Germline lookup yields CDR1 MDHEN and CDR2 SYDVKM. Here the CDR3 DNA reads TGTGCCAGCAGTCCCTCGACTAATGAAAAACTGTTTTTT. Protein sequence: CASSPSTNEKLFF.

This rearrangement joins TRBV27 to TRBJ2-1; 13 nucleotides align to TRBD2. The CDR3 has 16 residues. The germline gives CDR1 MNHEY, CDR2 SMNVEV (reference sequence). J lost 7 bases, V lost 5 bases, and 8 bases had no gene match. The CDR3 loop is CASSETSGRRENEQFF. The CDR3 nucleotides are TGTGCCAGCAGTGAGACTAGCGGGAGGAGGGAAAATGAGCAGTTCTTC.

The chain links TRBV9 to TRBJ1-5; D gene uncertain. The germline CDR1 and CDR2 sequences are SGDLS and YYNGEE. Trimming removed 7 bases from V and 2 bases from J, with 10 bases in between. This CDR3 is 13 amino acids long. CDR3 sequence: CASSREGNQPQHF. The CDR3 nucleotides are TGTGCCAGCTCCCGTGAGGGCAATCAGCCCCAGCATTTT.

CDR3 protein: CASSLGAGRDYGYTF. The CDR3 DNA follows: TGTGCCAGCAGCTTAGGGGCAGGGCGTGACTATGGCTACACCTTC. The chain has TRBV7-3 and TRBJ1-2; possible D gene TRBD1, 5 bases. Germline CDR1 is SGHTA and CDR2 is FQGTGA. The length of the CDR3 is 15 residues. Between the trimmed V and J ends, which lost 2 bases and 3 bases, there was a span of 13 bases.